The following is a T cell receptor beta chain sequence with its context. The sample belongs to a study of cytomegalovirus exposure and HLA in healthy donors. Assay used: immunoSEQ multiplex PCR; TCRdb lists only in-frame clones, some missing. The profile shows tens of thousands of clones, less than 85% of them singletons. CDR1 is SGHTA, CDR2 FQGTGA, per germline. The CDR3 sequence is 14 residues long. Trimming removed 4 bases from V and 4 bases from J, with 12 bases in between. The sample comprised PBMCs. This chain joins TRBV7-3 and TRBJ2-3; D may be TRBD1 (6 bases). This receptor was identified in a man between 18 and 29 years old in good health and CMV-seropositive. CDR3 residues: CASSSQGGADTQYF. CDR3 in DNA: TGTGCCAGCAGCTCACAGGGTGGTGCAGATACGCAGTATTTT.